The source of this TCR beta chain is a study of T cells after yellow fever vaccination. Turning to this clonotype: Its antigen remains unidentified.

TCRdb itself ran the 5' RACE reads through MiXCR, one entry per CDR3 protein. This sample has roughly 70,000 distinct CDR3 sequences, with over 7.5% found just once. Study outcomes and limitations: It was a weaker secondary response, yet one that peaked faster, at day 5 versus 15. Post-booster repertoires again held most primary-vaccination clones (about 95% CD4, around 90% CD8).

This CDR3 has 14 amino acids. In germline, CDR1 is SGHTA, CDR2 FQGNSA. With V trimmed by 0 bases and J by 7 bases, 3 bases remained unmatched. The sample in question was CD8+ T cells sorted from PBMCs, obtained on the day of the yellow fever booster vaccination. The TCR was taken from a man aged 30 to 45 who received the YFV17D yellow fever vaccine. The chain has TRBV7-2 and TRBJ2-1, with 7 bases that match TRBD2. CDR3 in amino acids: CASSLANSGNEQFF. The CDR3 DNA follows: TGTGCCAGCAGCTTAGCTAATAGCGGGAATGAGCAGTTCTTC.